Listed below are T cell receptor beta chains from one sample, sequenced in a study of cytomegalovirus exposure and HLA in healthy donors. Data came from immunoSEQ multiplex PCR; TCRdb stores just in-frame clones and leaves some out. The listing contains roughly 77,000 clones. The sequenced sample was PBMCs. Receptors were obtained from a man aged 25-40 years in good health and CMV-seronegative. CDR3s include the opening cysteine and the closing phenylalanine or tryptophan. The order of the fields is CDR3 length, D gene, J gene, V gene, CDR3 DNA, CDR3 protein. D genes are given only for firm matches.

14	.	TRBJ2-7	TRBV27	TGTGCCAGCAGCACCTCGGAGGGACCCGACGAGCAGTACTTC	CASSTSEGPDEQYF
19	TRBD2	TRBJ2-5	TRBV18	TGTGCCAGCTCACTATTGGGACTAGCGGGACCCATGGGCAAAGAGACCCAGTACTTC	CASSLLGLAGPMGKETQYF
15	TRBD1	TRBJ1-6	TRBV18	TGTGCCAGCTCACCATGGACAGGCCGTGATTCACCCCTCCACTTT	CASSPWTGRDSPLHF
15	.	TRBJ2-3	TRBV19	TGTGCCAGTAGTGCACGGGACTTATACACAGATACGCAGTATTTT	CASSARDLYTDTQYF
15	.	TRBJ1-2	TRBV18	TGTGCCAGCTCACCATTCGAGAGATCACTCTATGGCTACACCTTC	CASSPFERSLYGYTF
13	.	TRBJ2-3	TRBV7-2	TGTGCCAGCAGCTTAGGGCGGTGGGATACGCAGTATTTT	CASSLGRWDTQYF
17	TRBD2	TRBJ2-1	TRBV7-9	TGTGCCAGCAGCTTCCTTCTAGCGGGACGCTCCCGGGATGAGCAGTTCTTC	CASSFLLAGRSRDEQFF
15	.	TRBJ2-7	TRBV7-2	TGTGCCAGCAGCTTAGCCGGGAGCTCCATATCGGTGCAGTACTTC	CASSLAGSSISVQYF
14	.	TRBJ1-2	TRBV4-1	TGCGCCAGCAGCCTTACCGGCGGAGGGAATGGCTACACCTTC	CASSLTGGGNGYTF
15	TRBD1	TRBJ1-1	TRBV4-3	TGCGCCAGCAGCCGCTTGACAGGGGCAAACACTGAAGCTTTCTTT	CASSRLTGANTEAFF
15	TRBD2	TRBJ2-3	TRBV9	TGTGCCAGCAGGCGAGACAGCGGGGGGGGAGATACGCAGTATTTT	CASRRDSGGGDTQYF
19	TRBD1	TRBJ1-2	TRBV7-8	TGTGCCAGCAGCTCGATCCTTAGACAGGGGGAGAAAGCTAACTATGGCTACACCTTC	CASSSILRQGEKANYGYTF
14	TRBD1	TRBJ1-6	TRBV9	TGTGCCAGCAGCGACAGGGGCCGAAGTTCACCCCTCCACTTT	CASSDRGRSSPLHF
16	TRBD2	TRBJ2-7	TRBV4-3	TGCGCCAGCAGCCGCTCAACTAGCGGGACCTCCTACGAGCAGTACTTC	CASSRSTSGTSYEQYF
17	TRBD2	TRBJ2-1	TRBV28	TGTGCCAGCAGTCCCCCAGGAAGCGGGATCTCCTACAATGAGCAGTTCTTC	CASSPPGSGISYNEQFF
15	TRBD2	TRBJ2-7	TRBV13	TGTGCCAGCAGCATGAGACTAGCGGTTCCCTACGAGCAGTACTTC	CASSMRLAVPYEQYF
14	.	TRBJ1-1	TRBV15	TGTGCCACCAGCAGAGAGAATAGTTACACTGAAGCTTTCTTT	CATSRENSYTEAFF
17	TRBD2	TRBJ2-7	TRBV5-1	TGCGCCAGCAGCTGGGGACTAGCGGGGGGCCTCTCCTACGAGCAGTACTTC	CASSWGLAGGLSYEQYF
13	.	TRBJ2-3	TRBV15	TGTGCCACCAGGAGGGTGGCCCAGGATACGCAGTATTTT	CATRRVAQDTQYF
16	.	TRBJ2-1	TRBV15	TGTGCCACCAGCAGAGAAGGGGCGAGCTCCTACAATGAGCAGTTCTTC	CATSREGASSYNEQFF
15	TRBD2	TRBJ2-4	TRBV5-6	TGTGCCAGCAGCTTGGGGGGAGGGTTCTCAAACATTCAGTACTTC	CASSLGGGFSNIQYF
16	TRBD1	TRBJ2-1	TRBV6-4	TGTGCCAGCAGTCCTCAGGGGGCCATTGGTTACAATGAGCAGTTCTTC	CASSPQGAIGYNEQFF